These 22 T cell receptor beta chains were all obtained from the same sample, sequenced in a study of T cell repertoires in cytomegalovirus infection (dated by TCRdb to between 2018 and 2020). The listed sequencing device is Illumina HiSeq 1500. The raw public reads went through TCRdb reprocessing: fastp at Q25, MiXCR clone calling, in-frame beta chains kept. Every distinct CDR3 protein forms one entry, paired with its most common genes and DNA. The sample profile shows fewer than 130,000 distinct CDR3 sequences; around 45% of them were found once. The ten largest clones take up just under 75% of the sample. The sample's treatment or condition label, in plain terms: in vitro stimulation with specific CMV peptide epitopes to enrich CMV-specific T cells. Antigens for these TCRs are unknown. This specimen was CD8+ T cells from cultured PBMCs, taken from culture after CMV antigen stimulation. These receptor sequences come from a human donor in good health (CMV status not recorded). Some clones in this sample may be carry-over from other donors' samples.

Only a few counts were recorded for this clonotype. The V gene is TRBV7-8, the J gene TRBJ2-5, with a tentative D call TRBD2 (5 bases). The V gene's germline CDR1 is SGHVS and CDR2 FQNEAQ. Trimming pared 3 bases from V and 2 bases from J, leaving 13 bases between. This CDR3 comprises 15 residues. The CDR3 is CASSLLDGIQETQYF. The CDR3 DNA sequence: TGTGCCAGCAGCTTGTTGGACGGGATTCAAGAGACCCAGTACTTC.

The chain couples TRBV7-9 to TRBJ1-1; D may be TRBD1 (5 bases). Trimming removed 2 bases from V and 0 bases from J, with 13 bases in between. The CDR3 loop spans 16 amino acids. Germline V lookup: CDR1 SEHNR, CDR2 FQNEAQ (reference sequence). The CDR3 reads CASSLPTRDLNTEAFF. CDR3 bases: TGTGCCAGCAGCTTACCGACCCGGGACCTGAACACTGAAGCTTTCTTT. The complete variable domain, with remaining parts taken from reference TRBV7-9 and TRBJ1-1, reads DTGVSQNPRHKITKRGQNVTFRCDPISEHNRLYWYRQTLGQGPEFLTYFQNEAQLEKSRLLSDRFSAERPKGSFSTLEIQRTEQGDSAMYLCASSLPTRDLNTEAFFGQGTRLTVV.

This clonotype has just one count. The chain uses TRBV20-1 and TRBJ1-1; 7 positions match TRBD1. Germline V gene sequence: CDR1 DFQATT, CDR2 SNEGSKA (reference sequence). This CDR3 is 13 amino acids long. J lost 5 bases, V lost 4 bases, and 7 bases had no gene match. DNA of the CDR3: TGCAGTGCTACCCCGGACAGGTCAACTGAAGCTTTCTTT. Protein: CSATPDRSTEAFF.

This clonotype was recorded once. The chain carries TRBV13 and TRBJ1-3; D might be TRBD1 (5 bases). Germline assignment: CDR1 PRHDT and CDR2 FYEKMQ (reference sequence). There are 15 residues in the CDR3. The ends were cut back, 3 bases at V and 0 bases at J, with 9 bases in the middle. The CDR3 region is CASSLGRNSGNTIYF. The CDR3 nucleotides are TGTGCCAGCAGCTTGGGACGGAACTCTGGAAACACCATATATTTT.

The chain recombines TRBV7-1 with TRBJ1-2; 10 bases map to TRBD1. TRBV7-1 is treated as an ORF (open reading frame) with a function not yet certain. With V trimmed by 5 bases and J by 0 bases, 9 bases remained unmatched. This CDR3 has 17 residues. The CDR3 loop is CASSGRDRGDSNYGYTF. Here the CDR3 DNA reads TGTGCCAGCAGCGGCCGGGACAGGGGCGACTCTAACTATGGCTACACCTTC.

In this sample, this clonotype turned up a few times. This chain joins TRBV7-2 and TRBJ1-3; no clear D. The CDR3 spans 13 residues. The germline V gene encodes CDR1 SGHTA and CDR2 FQGNSA. Trimming stripped 8 bases from V and 2 bases from J, with 10 bases between. CDR3 in amino acids: CASLSRAGNTIYF. The CDR3 coding sequence is TGTGCCAGCTTGTCTAGGGCTGGAAACACCATATATTTT.

The chain recombines TRBV19 with TRBJ1-1; 8 bases are a match to TRBD1. Trimming took 3 bases from V and 3 from J; bases not matched to a gene: 9. Germline V gives CDR1 LNHDA, CDR2 SQIVND (reference sequence). The CDR3 covers 16 residues. This chain's CDR3 is CASSIGQGGLDTEAFF. The DNA of the CDR3 is TGTGCCAGTAGTATCGGACAGGGAGGGTTGGACACTGAAGCTTTCTTT.

This clonotype was seen only a few times. V and J are TRBV5-4 and TRBJ1-1, with D unresolved. The CDR3 sequence is 15 residues long. The V gene's germline CDR1 is SGHNT and CDR2 YYREEE (reference sequence). Trimming removed 0 bases at V and 0 bases at J, with 9 bases between. CDR3 DNA: TGTGCCAGCAGCTTGGTCTGGGAAATGAACACTGAAGCTTTCTTT. Residues: CASSLVWEMNTEAFF.

DNA for the CDR3: TGTGCCAGCTGGGACATCGCGAACACCGGGGAGCTGTTTTTT. It specifies CASWDIANTGELFF. The chain combines TRBV7-9 with TRBJ2-2; tentative D call: TRBD1 (6 bases). Between the trimmed V and J ends, which lost 8 bases and 0 bases, there was a span of 10 bases. Germline V lookup: CDR1 SEHNR, CDR2 FQNEAQ (reference sequence). The CDR3 loop spans 14 amino acids.

This clonotype was seen more than once but under ten times. The chain links TRBV4-1 to TRBJ2-3; no reliable D call. CDR3 length equals 16 residues. Trimming took off 0 bases at V and 3 bases at J, with 13 bases between the two ends. Looked up from germline, CDR1 is MGHRA and CDR2 is YSYEKL. In DNA form, the CDR3 reads TGCGCCAGCAGCCAAGAGGAACATATTCGGACAGATACGCAGTATTTT. Translation gives CASSQEEHIRTDTQYF.

On this clonotype: A much larger clonotype is one base distant, so this may be a read error. The rearrangement joins TRBV7-4 to TRBJ2-2; D is undetermined. The germline CDR1 and CDR2 sequences are SGHVT and SQSDAQ. The length of the CDR3 is 13 residues. The V and J ends lost 9 bases and 4 bases respectively, with 12 bases between them. DNA for the CDR3: TGTGCCAGGTGGTATAAGCTCACCGGGGAGCTGTTTTTT. Encoded protein: CARWYKLTGELFF.

In its sample, this clonotype was seen once. The chain joins TRBV27 to TRBJ2-7; 7 positions match TRBD1. Germline lookup yields CDR1 MNHEY and CDR2 SMNVEV (reference sequence). The junction had 4 bases not matched to a gene; V was cut back by 5 bases and J by 6 bases. The CDR3 sequence is 12 residues long. CDR3: CASSPTGPEQYF. As DNA, the CDR3 is TGTGCCAGCAGTCCGACAGGGCCCGAGCAGTACTTC.

The sample holds many counts of this clonotype. This chain links TRBV4-1 with TRBJ2-1, with 10 bases fitting TRBD2. CDR3 length: 17 amino acids. CDR1 and CDR2 from the germline V gene are MGHRA and YSYEKL. V lost 4 bases, J lost 5 bases, and 11 bases stayed unmatched. The CDR3 spells CASSLPLLAGANNEQFF. As DNA, the CDR3 is TGCGCCAGCAGCCTCCCCCTCCTAGCGGGGGCAAACAATGAGCAGTTCTTC.

This clonotype was observed at least ten times. The rearrangement uses TRBV12-3 or TRBV12-4 and TRBJ2-5, with TRBD2 matching over 10 bases. The J segment lost 5 bases and the V segment lost 5 bases, leaving 2 bases of the junction unmatched. This CDR3 has 13 residues. The CDR3 loop reads CASSTSGVETQYF. The CDR3 nucleotides read TGTGCCAGCAGTACTAGCGGGGTTGAGACCCAGTACTTC.

This clonotype appeared a few times. The rearrangement joins TRBV7-6 to TRBJ1-2, with D maybe TRBD1 (5 bases). The CDR3 is 15 residues long. Germline lookup yields CDR1 SGHVS and CDR2 FNYEAQ. V lost 1 base, J lost 1 base, and 10 bases lay in between. The CDR3 sequence: CASSLEEGSNYGYTF. The CDR3 DNA sequence: TGTGCCAGCAGCTTAGAGGAGGGGAGTAACTATGGCTACACCTTC.

This clonotype was counted a few times. V usage is TRBV12-3 or TRBV12-4 and J usage is TRBJ2-7; 7 bases line up with TRBD1. J gave up 4 bases and V 6 bases, and 3 bases lay outside the gene matches. The CDR3 contains 12 residues. The CDR3 is CASRKTGYEQYF. The DNA of the CDR3 is TGTGCCAGCAGGAAGACAGGGTACGAGCAGTACTTC.

The V call is TRBV15, the J call TRBJ1-2, with 9 bases matching TRBD1. The CDR3 is 15 residues long. Per the germline V gene, CDR1 is LNHNV and CDR2 is YYDKDF (reference sequence). Trimming at V came to 0 bases and at J to 9 bases, leaving 8 bases not matched to a gene. The CDR3 coding sequence is TGTGCCACCAGCAGAGAATATGACAGGGGGGCAAGCTACACCTTC. This codes for CATSREYDRGASYTF.

The chain employs TRBV9 and TRBJ2-3; possible D gene TRBD2, 6 bases. Germline V gene data show CDR1 as SGDLS and CDR2 as YYNGEE. The CDR3 loop spans 15 amino acids. The V and J ends lost 3 bases and 3 bases respectively, with 14 bases between them. CDR3 protein: CASSEEGTVTDTQYF. As DNA, the CDR3 is TGTGCCAGCAGCGAGGAGGGGACTGTAACAGATACGCAGTATTTT.

This clonotype has just a few counts. The chain links TRBV7-8 to TRBJ2-3; TRBD2 is a possible D gene (7 bases). With 8 bases removed from V and 2 bases from J, the gap between germline ends came to 23 bases. Germline-derived CDR1 and CDR2 are SGHVS and FQNEAQ. This CDR3 has 17 residues. This CDR3 is CASGLGIWGGPTDTQYF. DNA for the CDR3: TGTGCCAGCGGGTTGGGGATTTGGGGGGGCCCCACAGATACGCAGTATTTT.

CDR3 loop: CASSFSGESYSNQPQHF. The CDR3 region has the DNA TGTGCCAGCAGCTTCTCGGGGGAGAGTTATAGCAATCAGCCCCAGCATTTT. This chain uses TRBV5-6 with TRBJ1-5, with a weak D call TRBD1 (5 bases). The germline V and J ends were trimmed by 2 bases and 0 bases, with 15 bases remaining between them. The CDR3 covers 17 residues. The germline V gene has CDR1 SGHDT and CDR2 YYEEEE. Full variable domain (outside the CDR3, taken from reference TRBV5-6 and TRBJ1-5): DAGVTQSPTHLIKTRGQQVTLRCSPKSGHDTVSWYQQALGQGPQFIFQYYEEEERQRGNFPDRFSGHQFPNYSSELNVNALLLGDSALYLCASSFSGESYSNQPQHFGDGTRLSIL.

The chain couples TRBV7-6 to TRBJ2-5, with 11 bases matching TRBD2. Germline lookup yields CDR1 SGHVS and CDR2 FNYEAQ. The CDR3 is 16 amino acids. Germline trimming cut 5 bases from V and 4 bases from J; bases unmatched to any gene: 9. The CDR3 sequence is CASSDRLAGFLETQYF. CDR3 nucleotide sequence: TGTGCCAGCAGCGACCGACTAGCGGGGTTCCTAGAGACCCAGTACTTC. The entire variable domain, with the rest obtained from reference TRBV7-6 and TRBJ2-5, is as follows: GAGVSQSPRYKVTKRGQDVALRCDPISGHVSLYWYRQALGQGPEFLTYFNYEAQQDKSGLPNDRFSAERPEGSISTLTIQRTEQRDSAMYRCASSDRLAGFLETQYFGPGTRLLVL.

The gene calls are TRBV28 and TRBJ2-7, with D tentatively TRBD2 (6 bases). CDR3 length equals 16 residues. The germline CDR1 and CDR2 sequences are MDHEN and SYDVKM. V was pared by 5 bases and J by 3 bases, with 20 bases between. As DNA, the CDR3 is TGTGCCAGCAGTCCACGGGACTTAGCGGCCTTCTACGAGCAGTACTTC. Its translation is CASSPRDLAAFYEQYF.